These T cell receptor beta chains were read from a single sample in a study of blood T cell repertoires in COVID-19. Generated by immunoSEQ multiplex PCR, the TCRdb table keeps only in-frame clones and is missing some. The top ten hold around 8.8% of the sample, which has about 270,000 clones, approximately 86% seen once. The sample consisted of peripheral blood. The receptors were sampled from a man in his forties with active or convalescent COVID-19. CDR3s include the opening cysteine and the closing phenylalanine or tryptophan. A D gene is named only where the DNA matches it firmly. Where a row states a size, it is once, few, many or the class of an expanded clone; other rows omit it.

TRBJ1-1 . TRBV25-1 . TGTGCCAGCAGTGAATATTTTTTGGCGGGGGTTCAAGGGTCTGAAGCTTTCTTT CASSEYFLAGVQGSEAFF
TRBJ1-2 TRBD1 TRBV30 few TGTGCCTGGAGGTCCTCGAACAGGGGGAATGAAGGCTACACCTTC CAWRSSNRGNEGYTF
TRBJ2-3 . TRBV27 . TGTGCCAGCAGTTTATATCTCGGGAAAGGGGATACGCAGTATTTT CASSLYLGKGDTQYF
TRBJ2-7 . TRBV19 . TGTGCCAGTAGTATAGGGTTCAGCTCCTACGAGCAGTACTTC CASSIGFSSYEQYF
TRBJ2-3 TRBD2 TRBV4-2 . TGTGCCAGCAGCCATCAAACTCTAGCGGGGGACTCCACAGATACGCAGTATTTT CASSHQTLAGDSTDTQYF
TRBJ1-2 TRBD1 TRBV6-5 . TGTGCCAGCAGTTACTTCGGACAGGGAGCGGGTGGCTACACCTTC CASSYFGQGAGGYTF
TRBJ2-7 . TRBV11-3 . TGTGCCAGCAGCCGATGGACAGTCTACTACGAGCAGTACTTC CASSRWTVYYEQYF
TRBJ1-1 TRBD1 TRBV29-1 . TGCAGCGTTGAGGCCCCCGGGACAGGGTACACCAACACTGAAGCTTTCTTT CSVEAPGTGYTNTEAFF
TRBJ2-2 TRBD1 TRBV24-1 . TGTGCCACCAGTGACCACACAGGGGTCACCGGGGAGCTGTTTTTT CATSDHTGVTGELFF
TRBJ1-1 . TRBV18 . TGTGCCAGCTCACCACCCCCGACAGGACCGAACACTGAAGCTTTCTTT CASSPPPTGPNTEAFF
TRBJ1-4 TRBD1 TRBV10-1 . TGCGCCAGCAGTGAGGTGGACAGGGCTTTTGAAAAACTGTTTTTT CASSEVDRAFEKLFF
TRBJ2-1 . TRBV7-3 . TGTGCCAGCAGCTTAAATTCTCGCGAGGCGAAGCAGTTCTTC CASSLNSREAKQFF
TRBJ2-2 . TRBV7-9 . TGTGCCAGCAGCCCCAACAGGGATGCGGACACCGGGGAGCTGTTTTTT CASSPNRDADTGELFF
TRBJ2-1 TRBD2 TRBV4-1 . TGCGCCAGCAGCCAAGAACGAGCGTCTAGCGGGATTAACGAGCAGTTCTTC CASSQERASSGINEQFF
TRBJ2-5 . TRBV9 . TGTGCCAGCAGCGTATCTGCCGAGGCGAGAGAGACCCAGTACTTC CASSVSAEARETQYF
TRBJ1-2 TRBD1 TRBV5-3 . TGTGCCAGAAGCCCCCGGGACAGGCCCTATGGCTACACCTTC CARSPRDRPYGYTF
TRBJ2-1 TRBD2 TRBV9 . TGTGCCAGCAGCGCCCCCTTCGCGGGAGACCAGTTCTTC CASSAPFAGDQFF
TRBJ2-5 TRBD1 TRBV2 . TGTGCCAGCAGTGTTACCGGGACAGGGTCGGTGAAGACCCAGTACTTC CASSVTGTGSVKTQYF
TRBJ2-7 TRBD2 TRBV10-3 . TGTGCCATCAGTGAGTTGGTAGCGGGGGGCCACGAGCAGTACTTC CAISELVAGGHEQYF
TRBJ2-3 TRBD2 TRBV9 . TGTGCCAGCAGCGTAGAAGCTAGCGGTAGCACAGATACGCAGTATTTT CASSVEASGSTDTQYF
TRBJ2-2 . TRBV5-8 . TGTGCCAGCAGCCCGGATTCCGGGACTGGCACCGGGGAGCTGTTTTTT CASSPDSGTGTGELFF
TRBJ2-5 . TRBV28 . TGTGCCAGCAGTGGGGGCCGGGGTGAGACCCAGTACTTC CASSGGRGETQYF
TRBJ1-5 . TRBV21-1 . TGTGCCATCCGGACAGGGGGGAGACAGCCCCAGCATTTT CAIRTGGRQPQHF
TRBJ2-2 . TRBV6-5 . TGTGCCAGCAACTTCAGGAAATCCGGGGAGCTGTTTTTT CASNFRKSGELFF
TRBJ2-1 . TRBV28 . TGTGCCAGCACTCGGGTAGCTGCATACAATGAGCAGTTCTTC CASTRVAAYNEQFF
TRBJ1-6 . TRBV7-8 . TGTGCCAGCAGCCCGGCAGGGATCAATTCACCCCTCCACTTT CASSPAGINSPLHF
TRBJ2-5 TRBD2 TRBV7-6 . TGTGCCAGCAGCTTCGAGCTAGCGGGGAAGGGAGAGACCCAGTACTTC CASSFELAGKGETQYF
TRBJ1-4 . TRBV30 . TGTGCCTGGAGTGTATTGAGGGAAAAACTGTTTTTT CAWSVLREKLFF
TRBJ1-3 TRBD1 TRBV7-3 . TGTGCCAGCAGCTTAACGTCCTCCGGGACAGGGGGAAACACCATATATTTT CASSLTSSGTGGNTIYF
TRBJ1-1 . TRBV7-8 . TGTGCCAGCAGCCCGACGGGGTATGCTGAAGCTTTCTTT CASSPTGYAEAFF
TRBJ1-2 TRBD1 TRBV19 . TGTGCCAGTAGTAAAGGGACAGCACATTTTGATGGCTACACCTTC CASSKGTAHFDGYTF
TRBJ2-7 . TRBV3-1/TRBV3-2 . TGTGCCAGCAGCCAAGGCCCGGGAGCCGAGCAGTACTTC CASSQGPGAEQYF
TRBJ1-2 TRBD1 TRBV6-5 . TGTGCCAGCAGTTCTAAGGACAGGAGTGGCTACACCTTC CASSSKDRSGYTF
TRBJ1-2 . TRBV6-5 . TGTGCCAGCAGCTTAACAGGGTTCTATGGCTACACCTTC CASSLTGFYGYTF
TRBJ2-1 . TRBV20-1 . TGCAGTGCTAGTCACCCGGGGGGCTTGAATGAGCAGTTCTTC CSASHPGGLNEQFF
TRBJ2-7 . TRBV11-3 . TGTGCCAGCAGCTTAGAGGCGGGTCTCTACGAGCAGTACTTC CASSLEAGLYEQYF
TRBJ1-2 TRBD1 TRBV6-5 . TGTGCCAGCAGTCCGGGACAGGAATCCGGCTACACCTTC CASSPGQESGYTF
TRBJ2-2 . TRBV7-3 . TGTGCCAGCAGCTCAAACAGGGTGAACACCGGGGAGCTGTTTTTT CASSSNRVNTGELFF
TRBJ2-2 . TRBV28 few TGTGCCAGCAGTTTATACAGGGACACCGGGGAGCTGTTTTTT CASSLYRDTGELFF
TRBJ1-1 . TRBV15 . TGTGCCACCAGCAGCGGTCTCAGGTTGGTGCACACTGAAGCTTTCTTT CATSSGLRLVHTEAFF
TRBJ1-2 TRBD1 TRBV28 few TGTGCCAGCAGCTTGGACAGGACCTATGGCTACACCTTC CASSLDRTYGYTF
TRBJ2-7 . TRBV20-1 once TGCAGTGCTAGTTTCAGATCCTACGAGCAGTACTTC CSASFRSYEQYF
TRBJ2-2 TRBD2 TRBV19 . TGTGCCAGCGCGGGACTAGCGGATACCGCGAACACCGGGGAGCTGTTTTTT CASAGLADTANTGELFF
TRBJ2-7 TRBD1 TRBV19 . TGTGCCAGTAGTATTAGGACAGGGGTGGGTGAGCAGTACTTC CASSIRTGVGEQYF